The sequence of this T cell receptor beta chain was determined in a study of cytomegalovirus exposure and HLA in healthy donors. PCR primers comprised 60 Vbeta and 13 Jbeta primers. The method was immunoSEQ multiplex PCR; TCRdb's version includes in-frame clones alone and lacks a portion of them. The sample includes approximately 170,000 clones, 70% to 90% of them seen just once. The CDR3 spans 15 residues. The V gene lost 2 bases and the J gene lost 2 bases, with 10 bases spanning the gap. The V gene's germline CDR1 is LGHNA and CDR2 YNFKEQ. The sequencing input was PBMCs. The TCR sequence derives from a man aged 25 to 45 in good health and CMV-seropositive. The gene calls are TRBV4-2 and TRBJ2-1, with D maybe TRBD1 (6 bases). The CDR3 sequence is CASSQWDKPYNEQFF. The CDR3 nucleotides read TGTGCCAGCAGCCAATGGGACAAGCCCTACAATGAGCAGTTCTTC.